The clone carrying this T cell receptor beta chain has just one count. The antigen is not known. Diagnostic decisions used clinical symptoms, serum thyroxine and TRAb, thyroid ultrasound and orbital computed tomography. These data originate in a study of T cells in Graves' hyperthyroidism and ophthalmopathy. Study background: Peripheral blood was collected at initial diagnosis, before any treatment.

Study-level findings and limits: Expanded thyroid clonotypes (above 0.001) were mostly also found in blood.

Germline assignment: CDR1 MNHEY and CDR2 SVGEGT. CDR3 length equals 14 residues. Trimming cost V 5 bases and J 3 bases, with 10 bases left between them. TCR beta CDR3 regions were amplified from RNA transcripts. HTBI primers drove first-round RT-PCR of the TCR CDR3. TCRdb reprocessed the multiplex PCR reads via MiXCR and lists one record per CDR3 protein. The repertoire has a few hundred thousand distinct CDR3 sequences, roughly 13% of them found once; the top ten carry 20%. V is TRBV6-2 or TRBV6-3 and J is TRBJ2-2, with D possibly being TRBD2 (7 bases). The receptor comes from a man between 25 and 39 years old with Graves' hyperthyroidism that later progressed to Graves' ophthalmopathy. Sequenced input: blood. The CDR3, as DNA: TGTGCCAGCAGTGGGGGGGCGCACACCGGGGAGCTGTTTTTT. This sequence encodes CASSGGAHTGELFF.